These 4 T cell receptor beta chains came from one sample sequenced in a study of TIL therapy for anti-PD-1-resistant metastatic lung cancer. Sequencing used immunoSEQ v3. Here immunoSEQ multiplex PCR was the method, and the copy in TCRdb shows in-frame clones only, minus some. The data hold tens of thousands of clones, with 65% to 90% observed a single time. Time point given: pre-treatment sample, taken before nivolumab and TIL therapy. The source material was blood, sampled at baseline. The receptors come from a person aged 25-85 years with non-small cell lung cancer.

CDR3 sequence: CASSVGVSTDTQYF. CDR3 nucleotides: TGTGCCAGCAGCGTAGGGGTTAGCACAGATACGCAGTATTTT. The rearrangement links TRBV9 to TRBJ2-3; D is uncertain. Germline CDR1 reads SGDLS; CDR2 reads YYNGEE. Trimming cost V 0 bases and J 0 bases, with 5 bases left between them. The CDR3 contains 14 residues.

The CDR3 nucleotides are TGCAGTGTCCGCCCAGTGGACGAGCAGTACTTC. Translated: CSVRPVDEQYF. The chain links TRBV20-1 to TRBJ2-7; D remains unclear. Germline assignment: CDR1 DFQATT and CDR2 SNEGSKA (reference sequence). Trimming took off 7 bases at V and 5 bases at J, with 12 bases between the two ends. This CDR3 contains 11 residues.

This clone was detected only a few times. The chain uses TRBV2 and TRBJ2-1; a weak D match, TRBD1 (5 bases). CDR1 is SNHLY and CDR2 is FYNNEI in the germline V gene. The V end lost 6 bases, the J end lost 9 bases, and 12 bases lay between the germline ends. The CDR3 runs 12 residues. In DNA, the CDR3 is TGTGCCAGCAGCCCGTACCAGGGTGAGCAGTTCTTC. Protein: CASSPYQGEQFF.

This chain joins TRBV28 and TRBJ2-5, with 8 bases aligning to TRBD1. V trimming: 7 bases; J trimming: 1 base; junction bases outside the gene matches: 2. The germline CDR1 and CDR2 sequences are MDHEN and SYDVKM. The CDR3 spans 13 residues. This chain's CDR3 is CASITGGQETQYF. CDR3 bases: TGTGCCAGCATCACAGGGGGCCAAGAGACCCAGTACTTC.